This TCR beta chain came from a study of Ad26.COV2.S vaccination and SARS-CoV-2 variants. Germline CDR1 MNHEY, CDR2 SMNVEV (reference sequence). Trimming took off 6 bases at V and 4 bases at J, with 12 bases between the two ends. The CDR3 loop spans 13 amino acids. Generated by immunoSEQ multiplex PCR, the TCRdb table keeps only in-frame clones and is missing some. The sample lists roughly 320,000 clones; more than 75% were seen once. The treatment is: roughly 19 received Ad26.COV2.S at low or high dose, single or two shots; 5 received placebo; per-sample allocation not given. Sampling was done on day 63 after the first vaccine or placebo injection.

The chain carries TRBV27 and TRBJ1-1; perhaps TRBD1 as D (5 bases). This receptor was obtained from a person between 18 and 59 years old who received the Ad26.COV2.S COVID-19 vaccine or a placebo. The sample in question was peripheral blood, obtained in a trial of Ad26.COV2.S vaccine versus placebo. The CDR3 region has the DNA TGTGCCAGCAGAACAGGTTGGGGCACTGAAGCTTTCTTT. Its translation is CASRTGWGTEAFF.